This record looks at one T cell receptor (beta chain) sequence and its context. What it recognizes is unknown. Generated by immunoSEQ multiplex PCR, the TCRdb table keeps only in-frame clones and is missing some. Of approximately 300,000 clones listed, just under 85% are singletons. The treatment is: 15 to 20 received Ad26.COV2.S at low or high dose, single or two shots; 5 received placebo; per-sample allocation not given. Collection of samples fell on day 63 after the first vaccine or placebo injection. This entry belongs to a study of Ad26.COV2.S vaccination and SARS-CoV-2 variants. For the study at large: Each vaccinee took Ad26.COV2.S intramuscularly, once or twice 56 days apart.

The study, taken as a whole, reports: It was reported that spike-specific CD8+ and CD4+ T cell responses were substantially broad after vaccination.

Germline loops: CDR1 SGDLS, CDR2 YYNGEE. The trim removed 3 bases at V and 0 bases at J, leaving 8 bases unmatched. There are 16 residues in the CDR3. The origin of this receptor is a person between 18 and 65 years old who received the Ad26.COV2.S COVID-19 vaccine or a placebo. This chain links TRBV9 with TRBJ2-7; TRBD1 aligns across 8 bases. The sample here was peripheral blood, taken in a trial of Ad26.COV2.S vaccine versus placebo. CDR3 amino acids: CASSGGDRINSYEQYF. Written as DNA, the CDR3 is TGTGCCAGCAGCGGGGGGGACAGGATAAACTCCTACGAGCAGTACTTC.